The 22 T cell receptor beta chains below all came from one sample that was sequenced in a study of blood T cells in healthy people across ages. A second roughly 6 to 12 cycle PCR used barcoded and J-beta primers. From the 5' RACE reads, TCRdb called clonotypes with MiXCR, one entry per CDR3 protein. The data contain hundreds of thousands of distinct CDR3 sequences, under 30% of them seen just once; the ten biggest clones take up around 10%. These data were also reused for a study on T cells of mothers and their children.

The sample consisted of blood. These receptors all stem from a boy younger than 18 in good health.

This clonotype has just a few counts. The chain carries TRBV4-1 and TRBJ2-1; a weak D match, TRBD1 (6 bases). From germline, CDR1 is MGHRA and CDR2 YSYEKL. Trimming took off 4 bases at V and 8 bases at J, with 15 bases between the two ends. This CDR3 region has 14 residues. This chain's CDR3 is CASSRTRDTDEQFF. The CDR3 region has the DNA TGCGCCAGCAGCCGAACCCGGGACACCGATGAGCAGTTCTTC.

This clonotype was seen a handful of times. The rearrangement links TRBV6-2 or TRBV6-3 to TRBJ2-3; D is undetermined. The CDR3 runs 12 residues. With 6 bases removed from V and 0 bases from J, the gap between germline ends came to 4 bases. Germline-derived CDR1 and CDR2 are MNHEY and SVGEGT. CDR3 protein: CASRASTDTQYF. In DNA, the CDR3 is TGTGCCAGCAGGGCTAGCACAGATACGCAGTATTTT.

This chain uses TRBV20-1 with TRBJ1-1; D unresolved. Trimming took 4 bases from V and 4 from J, leaving 13 bases between them. Germline CDR1 and CDR2: DFQATT and SNEGSKA (reference sequence). This CDR3 region has 13 residues. The CDR3 region is CSATRLGSTEAFF. As DNA, the CDR3 is TGCAGTGCTACTCGGTTGGGAAGCACTGAAGCTTTCTTT.

There are a few counts of this clonotype. The chain joins TRBV27 to TRBJ1-1; D gene uncertain. The CDR3 contains 14 residues. From germline, CDR1 is MNHEY and CDR2 SMNVEV (reference sequence). Trimming removed 6 bases at V and 5 bases at J, with 16 bases between. The CDR3 spells CASSQVAGLTEAFF. The CDR3 coding sequence is TGTGCCAGCAGCCAAGTCGCGGGATTGACTGAAGCTTTCTTT.

The rearrangement joins TRBV19 to TRBJ2-7, with D hard to call. Between the trimmed V and J ends, which lost 0 bases and 0 bases, there was a span of 6 bases. Germline loops: CDR1 LNHDA, CDR2 SQIVND (reference sequence). The CDR3 runs 14 residues. Here the CDR3 reads CASSIDGSSYEQYF. In DNA form, the CDR3 reads TGTGCCAGTAGTATAGATGGGTCCTCCTACGAGCAGTACTTC.

A single count supports this clonotype. The V gene is TRBV27, the J gene TRBJ1-6; possible D gene TRBD1, 6 bases. V lost 8 bases and J lost 8, with 25 bases in between. The CDR3 spans 17 residues. Germline assignment: CDR1 MNHEY and CDR2 SMNVEV (reference sequence). The CDR3 DNA sequence: TGTGCCAGCCGAATACGTCCCCTCGGGGGCATGTATTCACCCCTCCACTTT. It yields the protein CASRIRPLGGMYSPLHF.

The chain's CDR3 is CASRPSGSGRASGELFF. The CDR3 DNA sequence: TGTGCCAGCAGGCCGAGCGGTAGCGGGAGGGCCTCCGGGGAGCTGTTTTTT. The genes are TRBV6-2 or TRBV6-3 and TRBJ2-2; 11 bases match TRBD2. Germline trimming cut 6 bases from V and 6 bases from J; bases unmatched to any gene: 12. Germline values: CDR1 MNHEY, CDR2 SVGEGT. The CDR3 is 17 residues long.

This clonotype was found a few times. The V call is TRBV28, the J call TRBJ2-7, with 9 nucleotides matching TRBD1. CDR3 length equals 15 residues. The V gene end was trimmed by 6 bases and the J gene end by 7 bases; junction bases not matched to a gene: 13. In germline, CDR1 is MDHEN, CDR2 SYDVKM. CDR3 in amino acids: CASSFPGQGKIEQYF. CDR3 sequence (DNA): TGTGCCAGCAGCTTCCCTGGACAGGGGAAGATTGAGCAGTACTTC.

This clonotype was picked up a small number of times. The genes are TRBV6-6 and TRBJ2-5; weak D call: TRBD1 (5 bases). Germline CDR1 reads MNHNY; CDR2 reads SVGAGI (reference sequence). The CDR3 spans 14 residues. With 2 bases removed from V and 5 bases from J, the gap between germline ends came to 12 bases. This CDR3 reads CASSYAAGQETQYF. CDR3 sequence (DNA): TGTGCCAGCAGTTACGCGGCAGGGCAGGAGACCCAGTACTTC.

This chain uses TRBV6-1 with TRBJ1-2; D is unresolved. V was pared by 7 bases and J by 10 bases, with 16 bases between. The CDR3 runs to 12 residues. The germline V gene has CDR1 MNHNS and CDR2 SASEGT. The CDR3 DNA sequence: TGTGCCAGCAACGGCGTCCTCGGGGTCTACACCTTC. Residues: CASNGVLGVYTF.

This clonotype was detected only a few times. The rearrangement joins TRBV16 to TRBJ1-6; D unresolved. The V gene's germline CDR1 is KGHSY and CDR2 FQNENV. CDR3 length: 13 residues. The CDR3 DNA sequence: TGTGCGGGTAACAGTCAGCAGAATTCACCCCTCCACTTT. Its translation: CAGNSQQNSPLHF.

For the CDR3, the DNA is TGTGCCAGCGGCCCCGGAATAGCGGGGAACACCGGGGAGCTGTTTTTT. Protein product: CASGPGIAGNTGELFF. The chain carries TRBV7-2 and TRBJ2-2, with 7 bases fitting TRBD2. V shed 8 bases and J 1 base; nucleotides not matched to a gene: 10. This CDR3 region has 16 residues. In germline, CDR1 is SGHTA, CDR2 FQGNSA.

This chain joins TRBV6-2 or TRBV6-3 and TRBJ1-6; possibly TRBD1 for D (5 bases). The CDR3 is 17 residues long. Trimming took off 5 bases at V and 6 bases at J, with 20 bases between the two ends. CDR1 MNHEY and CDR2 SVGEGT come from the germline V gene. The CDR3 nucleotides read TGTGCCAGCAGTCGTCTATCCGGGACCCTCTCTAATTCACCCCTCCACTTT. The encoded protein is CASSRLSGTLSNSPLHF.

In its sample, this clonotype was seen once. This chain joins TRBV7-8 and TRBJ1-1; possible D gene TRBD1, 5 bases. This CDR3 spans 16 amino acids. V was pared by 2 bases and J by 3 bases, with 16 bases between. Germline assignment: CDR1 SGHVS and CDR2 FQNEAQ. The CDR3 spells CASSLSSGGTHTEAFF. The CDR3 coding sequence is TGTGCCAGCAGCTTAAGTTCAGGAGGGACCCACACTGAAGCTTTCTTT.

This clonotype occurred a few times. CDR3 loop: CASSVDSINSPLHF. CDR3 DNA: TGTGCCAGCAGCGTAGATAGTATTAATTCACCCCTCCACTTT. The chain joins TRBV9 to TRBJ1-6; D is unclear. Looked up from germline, CDR1 is SGDLS and CDR2 is YYNGEE. The length of the CDR3 is 14 residues. Deletions cut 0 bases from V and 6 bases from J, with 7 bases between.

This clonotype was detected only a few times. V usage is TRBV29-1 and J usage is TRBJ2-3; weak D call: TRBD1 (8 bases). V lost 5 bases and J 5 bases, leaving 17 bases between the germline ends. The germline gives CDR1 SQVTM, CDR2 ANQGSEA. CDR3 length: 14 amino acids. The CDR3 bases are TGCAGCGTTTTAAGACAGGGGAGGGGAGATACGCAGTATTTT. Translating it yields CSVLRQGRGDTQYF.

As to this clonotype: Germline and junction disagree at one end, which may indicate a read error. The rearrangement uses TRBV5-4 and TRBJ2-6; the D gene is possibly TRBD2 (6 bases). CDR3 size: 16 residues. Per the germline V gene, CDR1 is SGHNT and CDR2 is YYREEE (reference sequence). The CDR3 DNA sequence: TGTGCCAGCAGGGGAACGGGAGACTCTGGGGCCAAAGTCCTGACTTTC. Translating it yields CASRGTGDSGAKVLTF.

This chain connects TRBV4-1 to TRBJ1-4; D remains ambiguous. CDR1 is MGHRA and CDR2 is YSYEKL in the germline V gene. V was cut by 2 bases and J by 8 bases, with 18 bases left in between. This CDR3 is 16 amino acids long. The CDR3 spells CASSQLRAPAPEKLFF. CDR3 in DNA: TGCGCCAGCAGCCAACTCCGGGCCCCGGCCCCCGAAAAACTGTTTTTT.

This chain links TRBV10-3 with TRBJ2-3; tentatively, D is TRBD1 (6 bases). The CDR3 is made up of 12 amino acids. CDR1 is ENHRY, CDR2 SYGVKD, per germline. Trimming took 6 bases from V and 9 from J, leaving 13 bases between them. CDR3 in DNA: TGTGCCATCAGCCCGCAGGGGCCGACGCAGTATTTT. Its translation is CAISPQGPTQYF.

This clonotype was found a few times. The chain couples TRBV20-1 to TRBJ1-5, with D perhaps TRBD1 (5 bases). Germline loops: CDR1 DFQATT, CDR2 SNEGSKA (reference sequence). The CDR3 is 16 amino acids. The V gene lost 3 bases and the J gene lost 4 bases, with 19 bases spanning the gap. CDR3 nucleotide sequence: TGCAGTGCTAGCTCTGGTCGACAGCAAGAAAATCAGCCCCAGCATTTT. This translates into CSASSGRQQENQPQHF.

The chain carries TRBV7-2 and TRBJ2-3; D is ambiguous. The CDR3 is 14 residues long. Germline V gene data show CDR1 as SGHTA and CDR2 as FQGNSA. Trimming took 5 bases from V and 0 from J, leaving 9 bases between them. CDR3 residues: CASSPMGSTDTQYF. CDR3 nucleotides: TGTGCCAGCAGCCCCATGGGTAGCACAGATACGCAGTATTTT.

There are a few counts of this clonotype. The CDR3 coding sequence is TGTGCCAGCGCACTCCCGGGGGCTAATGAAAAACTGTTTTTT. It yields the protein CASALPGANEKLFF. This sequence joins TRBV28 and TRBJ1-4; D possibly corresponds to TRBD1 (5 bases). Germline CDR1 and CDR2: MDHEN and SYDVKM. With 8 bases removed from V and 3 bases from J, the gap between germline ends came to 13 bases. The CDR3 contains 14 residues.